The 28 T cell receptor beta chains in this list originate from one sample, sequenced in a study of technical replicates of blood from a handful of donors. The data were produced by immunoSEQ multiplex PCR, yet TCRdb's version contains in-frame clones alone and is incomplete. This sample has more than 65,000 clones; more than 85% occur once, and the top ten carry around 0.38%. The sample comprised T cells isolated from PBMCs. The receptor set was obtained from a human donor in good health.

The DNA for the CDR3 is TGTGCCAGCAGCGTTAGAACCGGGACTAGCGGGAGGGATGAGCAGTTCTTC. It is translated as CASSVRTGTSGRDEQFF. The chain recombines TRBV9 with TRBJ2-1; TRBD2 aligns across 16 bases. There are 17 residues in the CDR3. V was clipped by 2 bases and J by 8 bases; unmatched bases: 7. The germline V gene has CDR1 SGDLS and CDR2 YYNGEE.

This chain connects TRBV7-6 to TRBJ2-7; D ambiguous. V gave up 4 bases and J gave up 3 bases, with 4 bases separating them. The germline V gene encodes CDR1 SGHVS and CDR2 FNYEAQ. The CDR3 is made up of 11 amino acids. This CDR3 is CASSSYYEQYF. In DNA form, the CDR3 reads TGTGCCAGCAGCTCGTACTACGAGCAGTACTTC. Together with reference TRBV7-6 and TRBJ2-7, the CDR3 gives the full variable domain: GAGVSQSPRYKVTKRGQDVALRCDPISGHVSLYWYRQALGQGPEFLTYFNYEAQQDKSGLPNDRFSAERPEGSISTLTIQRTEQRDSAMYRCASSSYYEQYFGPGTRLTVT.

The rearrangement links TRBV5-3 to TRBJ2-5; no definite D call. TRBV5-3 is marked as an open reading frame, function uncertain. V gave up 0 bases and J gave up 0 bases, with 9 bases separating them. The CDR3 sequence is 15 residues long. CDR3 DNA: TGTGCCAGAAGCTTGGACAGCCTCAACCAAGAGACCCAGTACTTC. It encodes CARSLDSLNQETQYF.

The chain uses TRBV4-3 and TRBJ2-7, with 9 bases fitting TRBD2. This CDR3 contains 16 residues. The germline gives CDR1 LGHNA, CDR2 YSLEER. The junction had 6 bases not matched to a gene; V was cut back by 0 bases and J by 3 bases. CDR3 protein: CASSQDWREGFYEQYF. Here the CDR3 DNA reads TGCGCCAGCAGCCAAGACTGGCGGGAGGGGTTCTACGAGCAGTACTTC.

The chain carries TRBV19 and TRBJ1-4; 10 bases match TRBD1. J lost 8 bases, V lost 4 bases, and 7 bases had no gene match. Germline V gene data show CDR1 as LNHDA and CDR2 as SQIVND (reference sequence). The CDR3 consists of 15 residues. Here the CDR3 reads CASSRDRGEMEKLFF. CDR3 bases: TGTGCCAGTAGTAGGGACAGGGGCGAGATGGAAAAACTGTTTTTT. The full variable domain, with the rest looked up from reference TRBV19 and TRBJ1-4, is DGGITQSPKYLFRKEGQNVTLSCEQNLNHDAMYWYRQDPGQGLRLIYYSQIVNDFQKGDIAEGYSVSREKKESFPLTVTSAQKNPTAFYLCASSRDRGEMEKLFFGSGTQLSVL.

The CDR3 nucleotides are TGTGCCAGTCAGTTTCGAAGGGGCTTGGACACTGAAGCTTTCTTT. It codes for CASQFRRGLDTEAFF. This chain links TRBV13 with TRBJ1-1; perhaps TRBD1 as D (5 bases). V shed 9 bases and J shed 3 bases, with 20 bases lying between them. Germline V CDR1 and CDR2: PRHDT, FYEKMQ (reference sequence). This CDR3 is 15 amino acids long.

This sequence joins TRBV30 and TRBJ1-1; D ambiguous. The CDR3 covers 12 residues. The V and J ends lost 5 bases and 1 base respectively, with 8 bases between them. Germline CDR1 is GTSNPN and CDR2 is SVGIG (reference sequence). The CDR3 DNA sequence: TGTGCCTGGGAGAGCGGGAACACTGAAGCTTTCTTT. As protein: CAWESGNTEAFF. The full variable domain, rest sourced from reference TRBV30 and TRBJ1-1, is SQTIHQWPATLVQPVGSPLSLECTVEGTSNPNLYWYRQAAGRGLQLLFYSVGIGQISSEVPQNLSASRPQDRQFILSSKKLLLSDSGFYLCAWESGNTEAFFGQGTRLTVV.

This clone was detected only once. V is TRBV5-1 and J is TRBJ2-7; D perhaps matches TRBD2 (6 bases). V lost 3 bases and J 5 bases, leaving 9 bases between the germline ends. The V gene's germline CDR1 is SGHRS and CDR2 YFSETQ. This CDR3 spans 12 amino acids. This CDR3 reads CASSWGENEQYF. CDR3 coding DNA: TGCGCCAGCAGCTGGGGGGAAAACGAGCAGTACTTC.

This sequence joins TRBV2 and TRBJ2-1; the match to TRBD2 covers 11 bases. This CDR3 has 15 residues. With 8 bases clipped from V and 7 bases from J, the junction kept 10 bases outside the gene matches. CDR1 and CDR2 (germline): SNHLY, FYNNEI. For the CDR3, the DNA is TGTGCCAGCGGACTACTAGCGGGAGCGGGGAATGAGCAGTTCTTC. It codes for CASGLLAGAGNEQFF.

V usage is TRBV30 and J usage is TRBJ2-1; 7 positions match TRBD2. V trimming: 2 bases; J trimming: 8 bases; junction bases outside the gene matches: 6. There are 13 residues in the CDR3. Germline loops: CDR1 GTSNPN, CDR2 SVGIG (reference sequence). The CDR3 nucleotides read TGTGCCTGGAGTCCGGGAGGCAAATATGAGCAGTTCTTC. Its protein is CAWSPGGKYEQFF.

The V call is TRBV13, the J call TRBJ2-7; 8 positions agree with TRBD2. Looked up from germline, CDR1 is PRHDT and CDR2 is FYEKMQ (reference sequence). The CDR3 has 16 residues. Trimming at V came to 5 bases and at J to 2 bases, leaving 11 bases not matched to a gene. CDR3 residues: CASSPPGLADTYEQYF. The CDR3 DNA follows: TGTGCCAGCAGCCCCCCCGGACTAGCTGATACCTACGAGCAGTACTTC.

The chain is built from TRBV13 and TRBJ2-7; 8 positions match TRBD1. CDR3 length equals 14 residues. The V gene end was trimmed by 3 bases and the J gene end by 5 bases; junction bases not matched to a gene: 6. The germline CDR1 and CDR2 sequences are PRHDT and FYEKMQ (reference sequence). CDR3 DNA sequence: TGTGCCAGCAGCTTGACCAGGGGGCTGAACGAGCAGTACTTC. Protein: CASSLTRGLNEQYF.

This clone is termed medium-sized (0.01 to 0.1%). This chain connects TRBV4-3 to TRBJ1-2; D remains ambiguous. V was pared by 3 bases and J by 3 bases, with 8 bases between. This CDR3 spans 13 amino acids. Germline V lookup: CDR1 LGHNA, CDR2 YSLEER. CDR3 region: CASSHRLDYGYTF. For the CDR3, the DNA is TGCGCCAGCAGCCATCGACTGGACTATGGCTACACCTTC.

The rearrangement links TRBV27 to TRBJ2-1, with 11 bases matching TRBD2. Germline V gene sequence: CDR1 MNHEY, CDR2 SMNVEV (reference sequence). The J segment lost 3 bases and the V segment lost 5 bases, leaving 9 bases of the junction unmatched. The CDR3 length is 17 residues. CDR3 residues: CASSIPTSGRGYNEQFF. CDR3 sequence (DNA): TGTGCCAGCAGTATACCTACTAGCGGGAGAGGCTACAATGAGCAGTTCTTC.

This clone was observed once. This chain connects TRBV15 to TRBJ1-3; no firm D call. Germline assignment: CDR1 LNHNV and CDR2 YYDKDF (reference sequence). CDR3 length: 16 amino acids. With 6 bases removed from V and 0 bases from J, the gap between germline ends came to 15 bases. The CDR3 DNA is TGTGCCACCAGATTTCTAAGAGCAATCTCTGGAAACACCATATATTTT. Its protein is CATRFLRAISGNTIYF. The whole variable domain, filled in from reference TRBV15 and TRBJ1-3, reads DAMVIQNPRYQVTQFGKPVTLSCSQTLNHNVMYWYQQKSSQAPKLLFHYYDKDFNNEADTPDNFQSRRPNTSFCFLDIRSPGLGDTAMYLCATRFLRAISGNTIYFGEGSWLTVV.

V and J are TRBV6-6 and TRBJ1-5; weak D call: TRBD1 (5 bases). CDR1 and CDR2 (germline): MNHNY, SVGAGI (reference sequence). The CDR3 is made up of 15 amino acids. Between the trimmed V and J ends, which lost 1 base and 3 bases, there was a span of 10 bases. The CDR3 spells CASSYWDLDNQPQHF. CDR3 nucleotides: TGTGCCAGCAGTTACTGGGACTTGGACAATCAGCCCCAGCATTTT.

The chain uses TRBV4-2 and TRBJ2-7; 8 positions match TRBD2. This CDR3 is built from 16 residues. The ends lost 2 bases at V and 3 bases at J; junction bases unmatched: 9. Germline V gene sequence: CDR1 LGHNA, CDR2 YNFKEQ. In nucleotides, the CDR3 is TGTGCCAGCAGCCAATTAAGTATAGCGGGAAGCTACGAGCAGTACTTC. Translated, it gives CASSQLSIAGSYEQYF.

The chain links TRBV7-8 to TRBJ1-1; tentative D call: TRBD1 (5 bases). The germline gives CDR1 SGHVS, CDR2 FQNEAQ. This CDR3 spans 16 amino acids. Between the trimmed V and J ends, which lost 7 bases and 6 bases, there was a span of 24 bases. CDR3 nucleotides: TGTGCCAGCACCTTGGACGTGGGACCGGGGAGGGCTGAAGCTTTCTTT. Its translation is CASTLDVGPGRAEAFF.

The V and J genes are TRBV30 and TRBJ2-7; a possible D gene is TRBD2 (5 bases). The CDR3 has 12 amino acids. Germline lookup yields CDR1 GTSNPN and CDR2 SVGIG (reference sequence). The germline V and J ends were trimmed by 6 bases and 2 bases, with 11 bases remaining between them. The CDR3 DNA sequence: TGTGCCTGCCTAGCAAGTCCCTACGAGCAGTACTTC. Protein: CACLASPYEQYF.

The chain uses TRBV28 and TRBJ1-3; 7 bases match TRBD1. Germline loops: CDR1 MDHEN, CDR2 SYDVKM. The CDR3 contains 16 residues. The V gene end was trimmed by 6 bases and the J gene end by 3 bases; junction bases not matched to a gene: 11. In DNA, the CDR3 is TGTGCCAGCAGCCAGCAGGGACAGCTTCTTGGAAACACCATATATTTT. As protein: CASSQQGQLLGNTIYF.

As DNA, the CDR3 is TGTGCCAGCAGCTCCAGAGGGGGACTAGCGGGAGGCTTATTCTACGAGCAGTACTTC. This translates into CASSSRGGLAGGLFYEQYF. The rearrangement joins TRBV7-2 to TRBJ2-7, with 15 bases lining up with TRBD2. Germline V gene sequence: CDR1 SGHTA, CDR2 FQGNSA. Losses at the gene ends were 4 bases for V and 3 bases for J; bases not matched to a gene: 13. This CDR3 contains 19 residues. The full variable domain, with the rest looked up from reference TRBV7-2 and TRBJ2-7, is GAGVSQSPSNKVTEKGKDVELRCDPISGHTALYWYRQSLGQGLEFLIYFQGNSAPDKSGLPSDRFSAERTGGSVSTLTIQRTQQEDSAVYLCASSSRGGLAGGLFYEQYFGPGTRLTVT.

This clone has only one observation. The J gene is TRBJ2-7, the V gene TRBV6-6; tentative D call: TRBD2 (5 bases). The CDR3 consists of 14 residues. Germline V gene lookup returns CDR1 MNHNY and CDR2 SVGAGI (reference sequence). Trimming shortened V by 4 bases and J by 3 bases, and 13 bases separated the two germline ends. In nucleotides, the CDR3 is TGTGCCAGCAGTTCTCTAGCCCCCGTCTACGAGCAGTACTTC. Its protein product is CASSSLAPVYEQYF.

This rearrangement joins TRBV4-1 to TRBJ2-5; TRBD2 matches at 14 bases. Germline V gene data show CDR1 as MGHRA and CDR2 as YSYEKL. This CDR3 contains 18 residues. Trimming took 2 bases from V and 0 from J; bases not matched to a gene: 5. The CDR3, as DNA: TGCGCCAGCAGCCAATGGACTAGCGGGAGGTACTACCAAGAGACCCAGTACTTC. This translates into CASSQWTSGRYYQETQYF.

V is TRBV9 and J is TRBJ2-3; 12 nucleotides align to TRBD2. This CDR3 region has 18 residues. Looked up from germline, CDR1 is SGDLS and CDR2 is YYNGEE. Trimming at V came to 0 bases and at J to 5 bases, leaving 10 bases not matched to a gene. The CDR3 protein is CASSVVPILAGGVDTQYF. CDR3 DNA sequence: TGTGCCAGCAGCGTAGTCCCTATACTAGCGGGGGGCGTAGATACGCAGTATTTT.

V and J are TRBV27 and TRBJ2-5; TRBD2 aligns across 12 bases. The trim removed 2 bases at V and 4 bases at J, leaving 8 bases unmatched. Per germline, CDR1 MNHEY and CDR2 SMNVEV (reference sequence). This CDR3 spans 17 amino acids. The CDR3 is CASSLGTSGPSRETQYF. CDR3 nucleotide sequence: TGTGCCAGCAGTTTAGGGACTAGCGGGCCCTCTCGAGAGACCCAGTACTTC.

The chain links TRBV7-3 to TRBJ2-3; 11 nucleotides agree with TRBD2. Germline lookup yields CDR1 SGHTA and CDR2 FQGTGA. CDR3 length: 17 residues. The J segment lost 3 bases and the V segment lost 4 bases, leaving 9 bases of the junction unmatched. In DNA, the CDR3 is TGTGCCAGCAGCTCCATACTAGCGGGAGATAGAACAGATACGCAGTATTTT. This encodes CASSSILAGDRTDTQYF.

This chain uses TRBV30 with TRBJ2-5; TRBD1 is a possible D gene (5 bases). The germline V gene has CDR1 GTSNPN and CDR2 SVGIG (reference sequence). V was pared by 5 bases and J by 2 bases, with 9 bases between. This CDR3 is 12 amino acids long. CDR3 sequence: CAWDSGQETQYF. CDR3 sequence (DNA): TGTGCCTGGGACTCAGGGCAAGAGACCCAGTACTTC.

This clone is a singleton in its sample. This chain joins TRBV4-3 and TRBJ1-2, with D unresolved. V was trimmed by 3 bases and J by 7 bases, leaving 9 bases between them. The germline gives CDR1 LGHNA, CDR2 YSLEER. CDR3 size: 12 residues. As DNA, the CDR3 is TGCGCCAGCAGCCAGGGCGTCGGTGGCTACACCTTC. It yields the protein CASSQGVGGYTF.